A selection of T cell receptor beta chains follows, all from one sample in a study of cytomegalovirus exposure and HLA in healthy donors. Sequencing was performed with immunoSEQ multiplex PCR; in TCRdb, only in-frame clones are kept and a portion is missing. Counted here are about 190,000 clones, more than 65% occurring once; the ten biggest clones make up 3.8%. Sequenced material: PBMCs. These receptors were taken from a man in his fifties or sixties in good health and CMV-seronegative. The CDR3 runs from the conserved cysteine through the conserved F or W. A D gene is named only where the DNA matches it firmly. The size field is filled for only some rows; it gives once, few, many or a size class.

CASSFSVNSPLHF,TGTGCCAGCAGTTTTAGCGTAAATTCACCCCTCCACTTT,TRBJ1-6,13,.,.,TRBV6-5
CASRRGDRGHGYTF,TGTGCCAGCCGCAGGGGGGACAGGGGGCATGGCTACACCTTC,TRBJ1-2,14,TRBD1,.,TRBV2
CASKGGGNQPQHF,TGTGCCAGCAAGGGGGGAGGGAATCAGCCCCAGCATTTT,TRBJ1-5,13,.,.,TRBV27
CAFFEVHEQFF,TGTGCCTTTTTCGAGGTCCATGAGCAGTTCTTC,TRBJ2-1,11,.,.,TRBV30
CSAPVNEKLFF,TGCAGTGCCCCGGTTAATGAAAAACTGTTTTTT,TRBJ1-4,11,.,.,TRBV20-1
CASSQQISPLHF,TGTGCCAGCAGCCAACAAATTTCACCCCTCCACTTT,TRBJ1-6,12,.,.,TRBV11-2
CASSLAYRWRSYEQYF,TGTGCCAGCAGCTTGGCCTATCGGTGGAGGTCCTACGAGCAGTACTTC,TRBJ2-7,16,.,.,TRBV5-6
CASSLGEGNQPQHF,TGTGCCAGCAGCTTAGGGGAGGGCAATCAGCCCCAGCATTTT,TRBJ1-5,14,.,.,TRBV7-9
CASSLAGTYEQYF,TGTGCCAGCAGTTTAGCAGGGACCTACGAGCAGTACTTC,TRBJ2-7,13,.,.,TRBV27
CASSVGGQRGALSTDTQYF,TGTGCCAGCAGCGTAGGGGGCCAGCGGGGGGCTTTGAGCACAGATACGCAGTATTTT,TRBJ2-3,19,TRBD2,.,TRBV9
CASNQYSNQPQHF,TGTGCCAGTAACCAGTATAGCAATCAGCCCCAGCATTTT,TRBJ1-5,13,.,.,TRBV19
CASSYGPSGGQETQYF,TGTGCCAGCAGTTACGGTCCCTCCGGGGGTCAAGAGACCCAGTACTTC,TRBJ2-5,16,.,.,TRBV6-6
CASSQDRTSGGKVELFF,TGCGCCAGTAGCCAAGATCGGACTAGCGGGGGGAAGGTGGAGCTGTTTTTT,TRBJ2-2,17,TRBD2,.,TRBV4-3
CASSFGGTGEKLFF,TGTGCCAGCAGCTTCGGGGGAACAGGTGAAAAACTGTTTTTT,TRBJ1-4,14,.,.,TRBV5-5
CASSVDGEASGNTIYF,TGTGCCAGCAGCGTAGATGGAGAGGCGTCTGGAAACACCATATATTTT,TRBJ1-3,16,.,.,TRBV9
CASRHPPYGQGIGEQYF,TGTGCAAGTCGCCACCCCCCGTACGGGCAGGGTATCGGCGAGCAGTACTTC,TRBJ2-7,17,.,.,TRBV12-2
CASSESGGSTDTQYF,TGTGCCAGCAGTGAAAGCGGGGGAAGCACAGATACGCAGTATTTT,TRBJ2-3,15,TRBD2,once,TRBV2
CAIRQAGTASYNEQFF,TGTGCCATCAGGCAAGCCGGGACAGCCTCCTACAATGAGCAGTTCTTC,TRBJ2-1,16,TRBD1,.,TRBV10-3
CASISGGAYNEQFF,TGTGCCAGCATCTCCGGGGGGGCCTACAATGAGCAGTTCTTC,TRBJ2-1,14,TRBD2,.,TRBV2
CASSPTGFYEQYF,TGTGCCAGCAGCCCAACAGGATTCTACGAGCAGTACTTC,TRBJ2-7,13,.,.,TRBV7-2
CATRLALTGELFF,TGTGCCACCCGACTAGCCCTTACCGGGGAGCTGTTTTTT,TRBJ2-2,13,TRBD2,.,TRBV2
CASSFGRINYGYTF,TGTGCCAGCAGCTTTGGCAGGATAAACTATGGCTACACCTTC,TRBJ1-2,14,.,.,TRBV11-2
CASSLLAGASNQPQHF,TGTGCCAGCAGCTTGTTAGCGGGGGCTAGCAATCAGCCCCAGCATTTT,TRBJ1-5,16,.,.,TRBV5-8
CASSSGTVSQPQHF,TGTGCCAGCAGCTCCGGGACAGTCTCTCAGCCCCAGCATTTT,TRBJ1-5,14,TRBD1,.,TRBV7-9
CASSPGTGQETQYF,TGTGCCAGCTCACCAGGGACAGGGCAAGAGACCCAGTACTTC,TRBJ2-5,14,TRBD1,.,TRBV18
CASSLRAEQGNSPLHF,TGCGCCAGCAGCTTGCGGGCAGAACAGGGTAATTCACCCCTCCACTTT,TRBJ1-6,16,.,.,TRBV5-1
CASSPQGYEQYF,TGTGCCAGTAGTCCCCAGGGGTACGAGCAGTACTTC,TRBJ2-7,12,.,.,TRBV19